The source of this T cell receptor (beta chain) is a study of T-cell memory formation after mild COVID-19 (dated by TCRdb to the early 2020s). For the wider study: Most TCR sequence clusters were specific to one of the two donors. In a couple of donors, T-cell clones that expanded and contracted after mild COVID-19 were tracked by sequencing TCRalpha and TCRbeta repertoires over time. The cohort was made up of two young adult volunteers, one female and one male, who were previously healthy. What the work shows at the level of the full study, not this receptor alone: Contracting CD4+ clones were located mainly in the CM and EM memory subsets, whereas CD8+ clones were found to be enriched in EMRA. The second-wave clones that peaked on day 37 were not confirmed to be SARS-CoV-2 specific. Only a couple of mild cases were covered in the study, and larger cohorts including severe cases with pre-infection samples were considered necessary. Clones contracting from day 15 to 85 had balanced CD4/CD8 phenotypes, while a second wave expanding from day 15 to 37 was biased towards CD4+. The detection of some responding clones in pre-infection memory suggests that pre-existing cross-reactive memory T cells joined the SARS-CoV-2 response.

Ficoll-Paque density gradient centrifugation was the method used to isolate PBMCs. V drops 0 bases and J drops 3 bases, leaving 12 bases in between. From the cysteine through the phenylalanine, the CDR3 covers 15 amino acids. Only CDR3 DNA is held: 45 bases, read in frame from base 1. From a lookup of the germline V gene (reference sequence), CDR1 and CDR2 are LNHNV and YYDKDF. Regarding this clonotype: There is no known antigen for this receptor. No qualities accompany the bases; no much larger clone lies one base away.

The sample was run on an Illumina NovaSeq 6000. Using 5'RACE with constant-segment primers, TCRalpha and TCRbeta cDNA libraries were constructed, with sample barcodes and unique molecular identifiers added in the process. Trizol reagent was used to extract RNA from every sample. Amplification of the libraries took two PCR steps, and the second step added a second sample barcode plus Illumina TruSeq adapters. Sequencing of the libraries was done on an Illumina NovaSeq, producing 2 x 150 bp paired-end reads. The authors processed their data as follows. Demultiplexing of reads and collapsing into UMI-guided consensus sequences were performed with migec v1.2.7. Using mixcr v2.1.11, UMI consensuses were aligned to TRA and TRB V and J templates and then assembled into clonotypes. Clonotypes were classified as expanded or contracted when called significant by both edgeR and NoisET, with noise models trained on biological replicates. For edgeR calls, the thresholds were a false discovery rate-adjusted p below 0.01 and a log2 fold-change of 1. PCA with hierarchical clustering of max-normalized trajectories of the 1000 most abundant clonotypes was used as exploratory dynamics analysis. Each responding clone was given a CD4 or CD8 phenotype based on the CD4+ and CD8+ repertoires, which had been sequenced separately. TCRdb passed the public sequencing reads through fastp at Q25 and MiXCR, retaining productive beta sequences. Each entry is one CDR3 protein sequence, shown with its most common DNA and genes. The V and J calls here are based on TCRdb, not the publication. The sample table shows 400,000 or so distinct CDR3 sequences, and 20% are seen once. In total, the top ten clones hold 8.4% of the sample.

Sequenced input: PBMCs or a T cell subset sorted from them (not recorded which). This sequence uses TRBV15 and TRBJ2-7; perhaps TRBD1 is the D gene, with 5 bases matching. The receptor was derived from an adult woman who had mild COVID-19 (a few samples of this study predate the infection). The sample titles of this study are shuffled in the database, so cell type and time point are left out; the donor was told from shared clones. The DNA is TGTGCCACCAGCAGAGATCAGGGTTTTGGCTACGAGCAGTACTTC. It specifies CATSRDQGFGYEQYF.